The 27 T cell receptor beta chains below were found in one sample sequenced in a study of shared clonotypes between healthy human individuals. Assay used: immunoSEQ multiplex PCR; TCRdb lists only in-frame clones, some missing. The repertoire holds roughly 2.5 million clones, with approximately 90% as singletons. Sequenced input: naive CD4+ T cells sorted from blood. Indicated subset: CD45RA+ positively selected. These receptors originate from a man younger than 30 in good health.

The CDR3 DNA reads as TGTGCCAGCAGGATATATCCGGGGGCGCAGAACTATGGCTACACCTTC. It codes for CASRIYPGAQNYGYTF. V gene TRBV7-8 combines with J gene TRBJ1-2; possibly TRBD1 for D (6 bases). The CDR3 runs 16 residues. CDR1 is SGHVS, CDR2 FQNEAQ, per germline. The V and J ends lost 6 bases and 2 bases respectively, with 19 bases between them.

V usage is TRBV2 and J usage is TRBJ1-6; TRBD1 is a possible D gene (5 bases). Germline assignment: CDR1 SNHLY and CDR2 FYNNEI. Between the trimmed V and J ends, which lost 8 bases and 10 bases, there was a span of 15 bases. CDR3 length: 13 amino acids. The CDR3 loop reads CASLFSGRSPLHF. The CDR3 nucleotides read TGTGCCAGCCTCTTTTCAGGGCGATCACCCCTCCACTTT.

The V call is TRBV25-1, the J call TRBJ2-5; TRBD2 might be the D (5 bases). Trimming pared 1 base from V and 3 bases from J, leaving 9 bases between. Germline assignment: CDR1 MGHDK and CDR2 SYGVNS. The CDR3 sequence is 14 residues long. In nucleotides, the CDR3 is TGTGCCAGCAGTGAATTAGAGACTAAAGAGACCCAGTACTTC. Encoded protein: CASSELETKETQYF.

The chain employs TRBV7-9 and TRBJ2-4; TRBD2 aligns across 7 bases. Trimming took 1 base from V and 3 from J; bases not matched to a gene: 3. The germline gives CDR1 SEHNR, CDR2 FQNEAQ (reference sequence). CDR3 size: 15 residues. The CDR3 DNA follows: TGTGCCAGCAGCTTAGGGACTAGAGACAAAAACATTCAGTACTTC. Amino acids: CASSLGTRDKNIQYF.

V and J are TRBV14 and TRBJ2-5, with no clear D. Looked up from germline, CDR1 is SGHDN and CDR2 is FVKESK. This CDR3 has 15 amino acids. Trimming took off 1 base at V and 2 bases at J, with 11 bases between the two ends. CDR3 bases: TGTGCCAGCAGCCAAGGTGGTGTAGTACAAGAGACCCAGTACTTC. Translation gives CASSQGGVVQETQYF.

To note about this clone: This CDR3 is also generated by other DNA sequences in the sample. The V gene is TRBV5-5, the J gene TRBJ1-3, with a tentative D call TRBD1 (6 bases). With 0 bases removed from V and 2 bases from J, the gap between germline ends came to 9 bases. CDR3 length equals 15 residues. Germline lookup yields CDR1 SGHKS and CDR2 YYEKEE (reference sequence). CDR3 protein: CASSLVQGAGNTIYF. CDR3 DNA sequence: TGTGCCAGCAGCTTGGTACAGGGAGCTGGAAACACCATATATTTT.

This sequence joins TRBV5-6 and TRBJ2-2; D remains ambiguous. Trimming stripped 3 bases from V and 6 bases from J, with 12 bases between. Germline CDR1 is SGHDT and CDR2 is YYEEEE. The CDR3 covers 14 residues. In DNA form, the CDR3 reads TGTGCCAGCAGCTCGTCGCGAACCCCCGGGGAGCTGTTTTTT. Its translation: CASSSSRTPGELFF.

This chain's CDR3 is CASRPGRGTGGSYEQYF. In DNA form, the CDR3 reads TGTGCCAGCCGGCCGGGCAGGGGAACGGGGGGCAGCTACGAGCAGTACTTC. The rearrangement uses TRBV11-2 and TRBJ2-7; D might be TRBD2 (7 bases). Trimming stripped 8 bases from V and 3 bases from J, with 26 bases between. The CDR3 contains 17 residues. Germline values: CDR1 SGHAT, CDR2 FQNNGV.

The chain combines TRBV5-6 with TRBJ2-1; D not resolved. Trimming stripped 3 bases from V and 3 bases from J, with 4 bases between. From germline, CDR1 is SGHDT and CDR2 YYEEEE. CDR3 length equals 12 residues. CDR3 region: CASSYFYNEQFF. The CDR3 nucleotides are TGTGCCAGCAGCTACTTCTACAATGAGCAGTTCTTC.

This sequence joins TRBV13 and TRBJ1-3; D gene ambiguous. Per the germline V gene, CDR1 is PRHDT and CDR2 is FYEKMQ (reference sequence). The length of the CDR3 is 16 residues. Trimming cost V 1 base and J 0 bases, with 10 bases left between them. DNA of the CDR3: TGTGCCAGCAGCTTAGATGGGCAGAACTCTGGAAACACCATATATTTT. It yields the protein CASSLDGQNSGNTIYF. The full variable domain, with the rest looked up from reference TRBV13 and TRBJ1-3, is AAGVIQSPRHLIKEKRETATLKCYPIPRHDTVYWYQQGPGQDPQFLISFYEKMQSDKGSIPDRFSAQQFSDYHSELNMSSLELGDSALYFCASSLDGQNSGNTIYFGEGSWLTVV.

About this clone: The same CDR3 can be traced to other DNA sequences in this sample. V and J are TRBV7-9 and TRBJ2-7; 10 bases agree with TRBD1. Trimming cost V 3 bases and J 1 base; bases outside gene matches: 0. The germline V gene has CDR1 SEHNR and CDR2 FQNEAQ (reference sequence). This CDR3 has 14 residues. The CDR3 DNA is TGTGCCAGCAGCTTGGACAGGGGGTCCTACGAGCAGTACTTC. Translated: CASSLDRGSYEQYF. Drawing the rest from reference TRBV7-9 and TRBJ2-7, the complete variable domain is DTGVSQNPRHKITKRGQNVTFRCDPISEHNRLYWYRQTLGQGPEFLTYFQNEAQLEKSRLLSDRFSAERPKGSFSTLEIQRTEQGDSAMYLCASSLDRGSYEQYFGPGTRLTVT.

The chain couples TRBV5-1 to TRBJ2-3; D is ambiguous. V was trimmed by 0 bases and J by 4 bases, leaving 15 bases between them. The CDR3 runs to 16 residues. Germline lookup yields CDR1 SGHRS and CDR2 YFSETQ. Here the CDR3 reads CASSLAPELGSDTQYF. The CDR3 nucleotides are TGCGCCAGCAGCTTGGCCCCGGAGCTAGGATCAGATACGCAGTATTTT.

This chain links TRBV19 with TRBJ2-7, with 11 bases identical to TRBD2. The CDR3 is 16 amino acids. Germline V gene sequence: CDR1 LNHDA, CDR2 SQIVND (reference sequence). V trimming: 6 bases; J trimming: 3 bases; junction bases outside the gene matches: 10. CDR3 DNA sequence: TGTGCCAGTAGCCCCAGCCCTACTAGCGGGAGCTACGAGCAGTACTTC. It codes for CASSPSPTSGSYEQYF.

Of note for this clone: One junction end disagrees with the germline gene, perhaps due to a read error. The V and J genes are TRBV29-1 and TRBJ2-4; 10 nucleotides align to TRBD1. Germline V gene lookup returns CDR1 SQVTM and CDR2 ANQGSEA. The CDR3 runs 12 residues. The CDR3 region is CGYRGQGIIQYF. CDR3 DNA: TGTGGGTATCGGGGACAGGGGATAATTCAGTACTTC. The variable domain in full, completed from reference TRBV29-1 and TRBJ2-4, reads SAVISQKPSRDICQRGTSLTIQCQVDSQVTMMFWYRQQPGQSLTLIATANQGSEATYESGFVIDKFPISRPNLTFSTLTVSNMSPEDSSIYLCGYRGQGIIQYFGAGTRLSVL.

V gene TRBV25-1 combines with J gene TRBJ1-2, with 9 bases lining up with TRBD1. The CDR3 contains 16 residues. Germline loops: CDR1 MGHDK, CDR2 SYGVNS. V lost 5 bases and J lost 2; bases outside the gene matches: 9. This chain's CDR3 is CASSQISGTGNYGYTF. CDR3 in DNA: TGTGCCAGCAGTCAAATCTCCGGGACAGGGAACTATGGCTACACCTTC.

The table lists this clone with a few counts. The chain joins TRBV7-2 to TRBJ1-5; 7 nucleotides align to TRBD1. Trimming cost V 5 bases and J 6 bases; bases outside gene matches: 4. The CDR3 sequence is 13 residues long. Germline lookup yields CDR1 SGHTA and CDR2 FQGNSA. Here the CDR3 reads CASSQQGLQPQHF. CDR3 sequence (DNA): TGTGCCAGCAGCCAACAGGGGCTTCAGCCCCAGCATTTT.

The chain couples TRBV7-9 to TRBJ2-5; no clear D gene. Germline values: CDR1 SEHNR, CDR2 FQNEAQ (reference sequence). The ends were cut back, 4 bases at V and 0 bases at J, with 15 bases in the middle. This CDR3 region has 16 residues. The CDR3 reads CASSSARPTDQETQYF. In DNA, the CDR3 is TGTGCCAGCAGCTCCGCACGACCAACCGACCAAGAGACCCAGTACTTC.

The chain combines TRBV29-1 with TRBJ1-1; 10 nucleotides align to TRBD1. Germline lookup yields CDR1 SQVTM and CDR2 ANQGSEA. Losses at the gene ends were 7 bases for V and 2 bases for J; bases not matched to a gene: 4. The CDR3 covers 13 residues. In DNA form, the CDR3 reads TGCAGCGGATCGACAGGGGGCAACACTGAAGCTTTCTTT. Translating it yields CSGSTGGNTEAFF.

The V gene is TRBV7-2, the J gene TRBJ2-1, with 11 bases identical to TRBD2. J gave up 5 bases and V 2 bases, and 14 bases lay outside the gene matches. CDR3 size: 19 residues. CDR1 SGHTA and CDR2 FQGNSA come from the germline V gene. The CDR3 DNA reads as TGTGCCAGCAGCTTATCTTGGGCTAGCGGGGGGTCGGCAGACAATGAGCAGTTCTTC. Translated: CASSLSWASGGSADNEQFF.

This clone was counted a single time. The chain recombines TRBV7-9 with TRBJ2-5; 9 nucleotides align to TRBD1. This CDR3 spans 16 amino acids. Germline CDR1 is SEHNR and CDR2 is FQNEAQ (reference sequence). The trim removed 5 bases at V and 0 bases at J, leaving 7 bases unmatched. The CDR3 protein is CASSPSGTGYQETQYF. In nucleotides, the CDR3 is TGTGCCAGCAGCCCTTCCGGGACAGGGTACCAAGAGACCCAGTACTTC.

The V call is TRBV6-6, the J call TRBJ2-7, with 10 bases fitting TRBD1. The CDR3 covers 13 residues. CDR1 MNHNY and CDR2 SVGAGI come from the germline V gene (reference sequence). V shed 4 bases and J 6 bases; nucleotides not matched to a gene: 3. DNA of the CDR3: TGTGCCAGCAGTTCGGGACAGGGGCGCGAGCAGTACTTC. Its protein is CASSSGQGREQYF.

The V and J genes are TRBV19 and TRBJ1-5; no definite D call. CDR1 LNHDA and CDR2 SQIVND come from the germline V gene (reference sequence). The CDR3 consists of 16 residues. V dropped 3 bases and J dropped 0 bases, with 12 bases sitting between them. The CDR3 is CASSIRQGPSNQPQHF. As DNA, the CDR3 is TGTGCCAGTAGTATCAGGCAAGGCCCTAGCAATCAGCCCCAGCATTTT.

The chain is built from TRBV7-9 and TRBJ1-1, with D unresolved. The CDR3 is 15 residues long. Trimming shortened V by 0 bases and J by 1 base, and 9 bases separated the two germline ends. Germline CDR1 and CDR2: SEHNR and FQNEAQ (reference sequence). DNA of the CDR3: TGTGCCAGCAGCTTAGCTCACGGAGAGAACACTGAAGCTTTCTTT. Its translation: CASSLAHGENTEAFF.

V gene TRBV27 combines with J gene TRBJ2-1; 8 bases are shared with TRBD2. The CDR3 is made up of 13 amino acids. Per germline, CDR1 MNHEY and CDR2 SMNVEV (reference sequence). V shed 6 bases, J shed 13 bases, and the junction held 11 bases outside the gene matches. CDR3 bases: TGTGCCAGCAGCCCCCCCGGACTAGCCCATCAGTTCTTC. This sequence encodes CASSPPGLAHQFF.

Comments on this clone: Other DNA sequences in this specimen translate into the identical CDR3. CDR3 amino acids: CASSFNTDTQYF. In DNA form, the CDR3 reads TGTGCCAGCAGCTTCAACACAGATACGCAGTATTTT. V is TRBV5-6 and J is TRBJ2-3; D is ambiguous. In germline, CDR1 is SGHDT, CDR2 YYEEEE. Trimming took 2 bases from V and 2 from J, leaving 3 bases between them. The CDR3 totals 12 residues.

J is TRBJ1-2 and V is TRBV4-1, with D unresolved. The CDR3 spans 14 residues. The germline gives CDR1 MGHRA, CDR2 YSYEKL. Trimming removed 5 bases from V and 2 bases from J, with 12 bases in between. CDR3 loop: CASSSGSSNYGYTF. The CDR3 DNA is TGCGCCAGCAGCTCAGGTTCTTCCAACTATGGCTACACCTTC.

V usage is TRBV5-8 and J usage is TRBJ2-3, with D unresolved. This CDR3 is 14 amino acids long. The germline V gene encodes CDR1 SGHTS and CDR2 YDEGEE. Trimming shortened V by 4 bases and J by 0 bases, and 9 bases separated the two germline ends. CDR3 coding DNA: TGTGCCAGCAGCCCTGGACGGAGCACAGATACGCAGTATTTT. Encoded protein: CASSPGRSTDTQYF.